This T cell receptor beta chain was obtained from a study of graft-versus-host responses after intestinal transplantation. General study points: When patients had graft-donor T cell macrochimerism, their allografts held high graft-versus-host to host-versus-graft clonal ratios.

The V gene lost 3 bases and the J gene lost 7 bases, with 9 bases spanning the gap. There are 12 residues in the CDR3. CDR1 and CDR2 from the germline V gene are SGDLS and YYNGEE. The repertoire was sequenced with immunoSEQ multiplex PCR; TCRdb's copy has only in-frame clones and lacks some. This sample has about 71,000 clones; about 94% occur once, and the top ten carry roughly 0.53%. As for this clone: Its antigen is undetermined.

This TCR came from a human donor who received an intestinal transplant. V gene TRBV9 combines with J gene TRBJ2-3; D is possibly TRBD1 (6 bases). The sequenced sample was unstimulated CD8+ T cells sorted from spleen or lymph node cells, obtained before intestinal transplant. The CDR3, as DNA: TGTGCCAGCAGCGCAGGGGAGTATACGCAGTATTTT. It specifies CASSAGEYTQYF.